The sequence of this TCR beta chain was determined in a study of blood T cells in healthy people across ages. PCR was performed a second time for roughly 7 to 11 cycles using a sample-barcoded 5' primer and a J-beta primer mix. In TCRdb, the 5' RACE reads were re-called with MiXCR into one record per CDR3 protein. The data hold over 1,500,000 distinct CDR3 sequences, with around half observed a single time. In regard to this clonotype: Its matching antigen is unknown.

Study conclusions and caveats: The study could not conclusively compare naive and antigen-experienced cells, given its unsorted PBMCs. Estimated diversity, derived from one million T cells, was regarded as an underestimate.

Between the trimmed V and J ends, which lost 2 bases and 9 bases, there was a span of 7 bases. The germline gives CDR1 SEHNR, CDR2 FQNEAQ (reference sequence). This CDR3 has 11 amino acids. At least 5.5 micrograms of total RNA were extracted per sample. This sequence originates from a woman aged 40 to 55 in good health. The sample was blood. The chain is built from TRBV7-9 and TRBJ1-1; the D is unclear. The CDR3 is CASSLQAKAFF. The CDR3 DNA sequence: TGTGCCAGCAGCTTACAGGCTAAAGCTTTCTTT.